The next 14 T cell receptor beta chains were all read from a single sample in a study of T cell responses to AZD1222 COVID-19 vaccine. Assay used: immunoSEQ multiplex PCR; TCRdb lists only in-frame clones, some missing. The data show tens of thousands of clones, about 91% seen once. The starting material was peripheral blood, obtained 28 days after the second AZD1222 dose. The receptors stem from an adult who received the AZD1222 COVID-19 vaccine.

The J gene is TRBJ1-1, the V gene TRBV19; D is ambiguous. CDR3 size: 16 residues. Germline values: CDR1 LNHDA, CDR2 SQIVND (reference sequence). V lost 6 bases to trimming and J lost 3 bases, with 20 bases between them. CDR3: CASRPPQESSYTEAFF. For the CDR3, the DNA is TGTGCCAGTAGGCCCCCACAAGAGAGCTCTTACACTGAAGCTTTCTTT. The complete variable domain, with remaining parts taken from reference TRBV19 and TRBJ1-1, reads DGGITQSPKYLFRKEGQNVTLSCEQNLNHDAMYWYRQDPGQGLRLIYYSQIVNDFQKGDIAEGYSVSREKKESFPLTVTSAQKNPTAFYLCASRPPQESSYTEAFFGQGTRLTVV.

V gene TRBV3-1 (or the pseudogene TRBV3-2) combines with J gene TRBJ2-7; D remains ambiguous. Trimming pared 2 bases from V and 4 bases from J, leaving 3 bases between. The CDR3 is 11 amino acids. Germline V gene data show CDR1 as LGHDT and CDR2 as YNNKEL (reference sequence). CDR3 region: CASSQMYEQYF. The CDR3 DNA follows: TGTGCCAGCAGCCAAATGTACGAGCAGTACTTC.

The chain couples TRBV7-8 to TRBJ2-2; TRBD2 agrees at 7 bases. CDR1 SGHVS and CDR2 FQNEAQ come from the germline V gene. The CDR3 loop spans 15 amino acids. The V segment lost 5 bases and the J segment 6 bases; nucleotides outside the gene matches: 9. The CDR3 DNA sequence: TGTGCCAGCAGCCTCTCGGTGGGAGGGGCCGGGGAGCTGTTTTTT. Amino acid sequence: CASSLSVGGAGELFF.

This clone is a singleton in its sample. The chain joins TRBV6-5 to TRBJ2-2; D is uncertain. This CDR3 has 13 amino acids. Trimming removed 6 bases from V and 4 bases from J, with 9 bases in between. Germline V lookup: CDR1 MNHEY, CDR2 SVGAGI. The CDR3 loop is CASSPTITGELFF. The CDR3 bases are TGTGCCAGCAGCCCCACGATCACCGGGGAGCTGTTTTTT.

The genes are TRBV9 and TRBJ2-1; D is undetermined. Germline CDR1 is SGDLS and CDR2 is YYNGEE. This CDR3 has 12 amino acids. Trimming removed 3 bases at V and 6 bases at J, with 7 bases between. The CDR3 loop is CASSGDGNEQFF. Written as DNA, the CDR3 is TGTGCCAGCAGCGGCGACGGCAATGAGCAGTTCTTC.

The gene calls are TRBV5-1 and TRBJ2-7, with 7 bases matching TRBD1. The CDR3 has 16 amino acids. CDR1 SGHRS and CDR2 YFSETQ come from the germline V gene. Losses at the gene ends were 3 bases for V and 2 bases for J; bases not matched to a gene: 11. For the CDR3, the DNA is TGCGCCAGCAGCTCTCCGGGCGGACAGGAGACCTACGAGCAGTACTTC. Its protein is CASSSPGGQETYEQYF. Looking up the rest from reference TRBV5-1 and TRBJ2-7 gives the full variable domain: KAGVTQTPRYLIKTRGQQVTLSCSPISGHRSVSWYQQTPGQGLQFLFEYFSETQRNKGNFPGRFSGRQFSNSRSEMNVSTLELGDSALYLCASSSPGGQETYEQYFGPGTRLTVT.

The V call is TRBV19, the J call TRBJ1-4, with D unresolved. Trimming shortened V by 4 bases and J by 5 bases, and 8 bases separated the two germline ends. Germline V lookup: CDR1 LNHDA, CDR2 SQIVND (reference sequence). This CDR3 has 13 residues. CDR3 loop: CASSKRSNEKLFF. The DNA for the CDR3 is TGTGCCAGTAGTAAACGGTCAAATGAAAAACTGTTTTTT.

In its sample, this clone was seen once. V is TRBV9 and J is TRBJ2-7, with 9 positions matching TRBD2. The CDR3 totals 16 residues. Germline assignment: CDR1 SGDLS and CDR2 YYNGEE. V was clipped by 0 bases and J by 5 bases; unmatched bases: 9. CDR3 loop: CASSVGGPAGGHEQYF. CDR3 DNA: TGTGCCAGCAGCGTAGGGGGGCCAGCGGGAGGTCACGAGCAGTACTTC.

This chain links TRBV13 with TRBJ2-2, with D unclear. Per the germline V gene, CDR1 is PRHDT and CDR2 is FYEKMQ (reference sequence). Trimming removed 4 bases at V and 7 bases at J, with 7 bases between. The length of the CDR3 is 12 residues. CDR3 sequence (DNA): TGTGCCAGCAGCTCCCCGTTCGGGGAGCTGTTTTTT. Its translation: CASSSPFGELFF.

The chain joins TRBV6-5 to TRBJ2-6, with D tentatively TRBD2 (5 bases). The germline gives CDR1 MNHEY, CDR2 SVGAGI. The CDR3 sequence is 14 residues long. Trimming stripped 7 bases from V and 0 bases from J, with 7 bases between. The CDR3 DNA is TGTGCCAGCAAAGGGAGCTCTGGGGCCAACGTCCTGACTTTC. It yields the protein CASKGSSGANVLTF.

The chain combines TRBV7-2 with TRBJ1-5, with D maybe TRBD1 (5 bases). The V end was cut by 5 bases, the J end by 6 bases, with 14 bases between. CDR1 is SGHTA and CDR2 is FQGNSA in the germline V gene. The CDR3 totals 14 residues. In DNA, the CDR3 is TGTGCCAGCAGCCCCCTCAGAGGGGCTCAGCCCCAGCATTTT. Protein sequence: CASSPLRGAQPQHF.

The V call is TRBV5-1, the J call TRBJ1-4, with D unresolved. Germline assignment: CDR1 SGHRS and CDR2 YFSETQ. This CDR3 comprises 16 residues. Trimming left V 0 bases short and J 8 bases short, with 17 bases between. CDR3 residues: CASSLGPLGEGEKLFF. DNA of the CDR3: TGCGCCAGCAGCTTGGGCCCACTAGGTGAAGGGGAAAAACTGTTTTTT.

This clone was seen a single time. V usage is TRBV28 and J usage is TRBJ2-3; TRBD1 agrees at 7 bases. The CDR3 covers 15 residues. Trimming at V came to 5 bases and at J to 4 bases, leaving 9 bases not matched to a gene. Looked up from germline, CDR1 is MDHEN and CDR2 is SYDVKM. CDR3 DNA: TGTGCCAGCAGTCCACAACGCGGACAGGCAGATACGCAGTATTTT. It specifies CASSPQRGQADTQYF. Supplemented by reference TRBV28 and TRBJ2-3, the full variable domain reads DVKVTQSSRYLVKRTGEKVFLECVQDMDHENMFWYRQDPGLGLRLIYFSYDVKMKEKGDIPEGYSVSREKKERFSLILESASTNQTSMYLCASSPQRGQADTQYFGPGTRLTVL.

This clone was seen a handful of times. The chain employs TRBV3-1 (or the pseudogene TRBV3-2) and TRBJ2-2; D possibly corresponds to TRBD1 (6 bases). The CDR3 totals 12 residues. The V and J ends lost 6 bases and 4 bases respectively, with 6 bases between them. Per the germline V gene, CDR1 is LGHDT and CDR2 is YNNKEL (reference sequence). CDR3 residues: CASRDSTGELFF. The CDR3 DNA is TGTGCCAGCAGGGACAGCACCGGGGAGCTGTTTTTT.